The text below deals with one T cell receptor beta chain. What this receptor recognizes is not known. Base qualities are missing; no much larger clone stands one base away. Trimming removed 2 bases from V and 4 bases from J; the gene matches leave 2 bases unexplained. Including the terminal cysteine and phenylalanine, the CDR3 comprises 15 residues. The entry retains the CDR3 DNA only, 45 bases that are in frame from base 1. The germline V gene (reference sequence) yields LGHDT for CDR1 and YNNKEL for CDR2. What this sample's time point label stands for: about 28 days (+/-7) after the second vaccine dose. AZD1222 recipients with second doses at about 4 weeks or about 12 weeks were pooled, because spike-specific TCR depth and breadth did not differ between schedules. Samples from vaccinated people were obtained from the UK trials COV001 and COV002, which included a single-blind randomized controlled phase 2/3 trial of AZD1222 (ChAdOx1 nCoV-19) in healthy adults. For TCRbeta chain sequencing, PBMC samples were collected from trial participants at day 0 and at day 28 after the second dose.

This record comes from a study of T cell responses to AZD1222 COVID-19 vaccine (dated by TCRdb to the early 2020s). Notes on the research overall: TCR sequencing covered more than 230 trial participants: around 210 given two doses of AZD1222 and approximately 26 given two doses of MenACWY control vaccine. Trial participants were enrolled by age into 18-55, 56-69 and 70-plus year subgroups, with roughly 160, 29 and 62 TCR-sequenced participants respectively.

Broader findings and caveats from the paper: Epitopes outside the regions mutated in the B.1.351 and B.1.1.7 variants were reportedly recognized by nearly half of the unique spike-specific TCRs. In the small 56-69-year group, the increase in depth fell short of significance, most likely because of low power. Conclusions about previously exposed vaccinees were limited because only a handful of AZD1222 recipients were SARS-CoV-2 seropositive at baseline. The whole spike protein was spanned by vaccine-associated CD4 TCRs, and dominant responses were seen in regions 160-218 and 743-854. After two AZD1222 doses, both the breadth and the depth of spike-specific TCRs were significantly higher than at day 0 and than in MenACWY recipients. Participants were mostly white British and included more females than males, and it was suggested by the authors that clonal diversity may have been underestimated. Because no samples from the day 14 peak response were available, repertoires could be characterized only after the peak T cell response.

The CDR3 regions of human TCRbeta chains were analyzed by immunosequencing. The source study handled its data this way. TCRs in the repertoires were matched against a reference library of SARS-CoV-2-specific TCRs that had been generated with the MIRA antigen-specificity platform. Breadth was defined as the fraction of unique TCRs that were SARS-CoV-2-associated, and depth was defined as the fraction of total T cells that were SARS-CoV-2-associated. Each spike-specific TCR was assigned to its reactive spike region and to a CD4 or CD8 class using the MIRA data. Log10-transformed breadth and depth values were compared by one-way ANOVA with Sidak's multiple comparisons tests. Sourced from immuneACCESS, this table was stored by TCRdb with only in-frame sequences that have V and J called. A share of the clones is absent; for the studies checked, an unresolved V gene accounts for under half, and the remainder has no known explanation. That table is the source of V, J and clone size, and D and trimming were worked out from the DNA. The sample table records 85,000 to 90,000 clones; around 90% of these occur just once. Clones ranked in the top ten supply about 5.2% of the sample.

This sequence was found in an adult who received the AZD1222 COVID-19 vaccine. Recombination linked TRBV3-1 (or the pseudogene TRBV3-2) to TRBJ1-4; 9 of the junction bases match TRBD1. The material was peripheral blood, obtained 28 days after the second AZD1222 dose. The CDR3 sequence is CASSQPGQGNEKLFF. The bases read TGTGCCAGCAGCCAACCGGGACAGGGTAATGAAAAACTGTTTTTT.